The 17 T cell receptor beta chains below were found in one sample sequenced in a study of blood T cells in healthy people across ages. The second PCR ran roughly 6 to 11 cycles with a sample-barcoded 5' primer and J-beta primers. TCRdb fed the 5' RACE reads into MiXCR, producing one record per CDR3 protein. The data show hundreds of thousands of distinct CDR3 sequences, more than 45% seen once. The source material was blood. The receptors stem from an elderly woman in good health.

This clonotype came up many times. CDR3 in DNA: TGTGCCAGCAGTTTAAAGGTTGGAAATGAGCAGTTCTTC. It yields the protein CASSLKVGNEQFF. The chain links TRBV12-3 or TRBV12-4 to TRBJ2-1; D not resolved. Trimming left V 2 bases short and J 7 bases short, with 9 bases between. The CDR3 spans 13 residues.

This clonotype was detected a few times. The gene calls are TRBV4-1 and TRBJ2-5; the D is unclear. Germline V gives CDR1 MGHRA, CDR2 YSYEKL. The CDR3 has 15 residues. Deletions cut 0 bases from V and 4 bases from J, with 12 bases between. In DNA form, the CDR3 reads TGCGCCAGCAGCCAAGATAAAGCCTTACCAGAGACCCAGTACTTC. Translating gives CASSQDKALPETQYF.

The CDR3 is CSAIEPGPAIHSNQPQHF. CDR3 DNA sequence: TGCAGTGCCATCGAACCGGGCCCAGCTATACATAGCAATCAGCCCCAGCATTTT. V is TRBV20-1 and J is TRBJ1-5; D not resolved. The V end was cut by 6 bases, the J end by 0 bases, with 24 bases between. The CDR3 runs to 18 residues. Per the germline V gene, CDR1 is DFQATT and CDR2 is SNEGSKA (reference sequence).

This clonotype was counted only a few times. This chain links TRBV12-3 or TRBV12-4 with TRBJ2-1, with 13 bases aligning to TRBD2. The CDR3 has 15 amino acids. The V segment lost 4 bases and the J segment 9 bases; nucleotides outside the gene matches: 6. CDR3 sequence reads: CASSSTSGGATEQFF. CDR3 bases: TGTGCCAGCAGTTCCACTAGCGGGGGGGCCACTGAGCAGTTCTTC.

The chain employs TRBV20-1 and TRBJ2-1, with TRBD1 as a possible D gene (6 bases). From germline, CDR1 is DFQATT and CDR2 SNEGSKA (reference sequence). The CDR3 covers 13 residues. The V end was cut by 2 bases, the J end by 4 bases, with 9 bases between. In DNA, the CDR3 is TGCAGTGCTAGAAGTACAGGGTACAATGAGCAGTTCTTC. Its protein product is CSARSTGYNEQFF.

This clonotype was seen a few times. This chain joins TRBV12-3 or TRBV12-4 and TRBJ2-2; a weak D match, TRBD2 (5 bases). The CDR3 has 15 amino acids. Trimming stripped 6 bases from V and 3 bases from J, with 14 bases between. The CDR3 nucleotides are TGTGCCAGCAGAACCACCCAGCGGTACACCGGGGAGCTGTTTTTT. Translated, it gives CASRTTQRYTGELFF.

This clonotype is a singleton in its sample. Possible read error: a much larger clone is one base away. The chain couples TRBV7-2 to TRBJ2-1; the D gene is possibly TRBD2 (6 bases). Per germline, CDR1 SGHTA and CDR2 FQGNSA. The CDR3 loop spans 13 amino acids. CDR3 protein: CANSLATSNEQFF. Written as DNA, the CDR3 is TGTGCCAACAGCTTAGCGACTAGCAATGAGCAGTTCTTC. The complete variable domain, with remaining parts taken from reference TRBV7-2 and TRBJ2-1, reads GAGVSQSPSNKVTEKGKDVELRCDPISGHTALYWYRQSLGQGLEFLIYFQGNSAPDKSGLPSDRFSAERTGGSVSTLTIQRTQQEDSAVYLCANSLATSNEQFFGPGTRLTVL.

This clonotype has at least ten counts. The rearrangement uses TRBV27 and TRBJ2-1; the match to TRBD1 covers 9 bases. This CDR3 comprises 15 residues. Germline V gene data show CDR1 as MNHEY and CDR2 as SMNVEV (reference sequence). V trimming: 1 base; J trimming: 4 bases; junction bases outside the gene matches: 2. The CDR3: CASSLWGQGYNEQFF. CDR3 DNA: TGTGCCAGCAGTTTATGGGGACAGGGTTACAATGAGCAGTTCTTC.

This chain uses TRBV18 with TRBJ2-2, with D perhaps given as TRBD1 or TRBD2 (6 bases each). Trimming left V 6 bases short and J 6 bases short, with 17 bases between. The germline CDR1 and CDR2 sequences are KGHSH and LQKENI. This CDR3 comprises 15 residues. The CDR3 region is CASSPTRGQAGELFF. The CDR3 region has the DNA TGTGCCAGCTCGCCTACCCGGGGGCAAGCCGGGGAGCTGTTTTTT.

The J gene is TRBJ1-2, the V gene TRBV5-1, with a weak D call TRBD1 (5 bases). This CDR3 is built from 13 residues. The germline V gene has CDR1 SGHRS and CDR2 YFSETQ. With 4 bases removed from V and 7 bases from J, the gap between germline ends came to 14 bases. The CDR3 bases are TGCGCCAGCAGCGGGGACGGGATAGGTGGCTACACCTTC. This translates into CASSGDGIGGYTF.

The gene calls are TRBV18 and TRBJ2-2; D is unresolved. Per germline, CDR1 KGHSH and CDR2 LQKENI. Trimming cost V 2 bases and J 1 base, with 5 bases left between them. The CDR3 sequence is 14 residues long. CDR3 region: CASSPAGNTGELFF. Written as DNA, the CDR3 is TGTGCCAGCTCACCAGCAGGGAACACCGGGGAGCTGTTTTTT.

This clonotype was picked up one time. One end of the junction varies from germline; a read error may be responsible. CDR3 DNA sequence: TGCAGCATTGAAGGTGGGACAGGGAACTACAATGAGCAGTTCTTC. Its translation is CSIEGGTGNYNEQFF. The V call is TRBV29-1, the J call TRBJ2-1, with 9 bases identical to TRBD1. Germline CDR1 and CDR2: SQVTM and ANQGSEA. This CDR3 spans 15 amino acids.

The chain has TRBV6-5 and TRBJ2-3; unclear D gene. Per the germline V gene, CDR1 is MNHEY and CDR2 is SVGAGI. The V end lost 0 bases, the J end lost 2 bases, and 12 bases lay between the germline ends. This CDR3 region has 16 residues. CDR3 loop: CASSYSPRVPTDTQYF. In DNA, the CDR3 is TGTGCCAGCAGTTACTCGCCCCGTGTCCCCACAGATACGCAGTATTTT.

The chain carries TRBV7-9 and TRBJ2-3, with 8 bases matching TRBD1. V lost 1 base, J lost 1 base, and 7 bases stayed unmatched. Germline lookup yields CDR1 SEHNR and CDR2 FQNEAQ (reference sequence). This CDR3 contains 17 residues. CDR3 amino acids: CASSLEQGGHGTDTQYF. CDR3 bases: TGTGCCAGCAGCTTAGAACAGGGGGGACACGGCACAGATACGCAGTATTTT.

On this clonotype itself: This may come from a read error, since a much larger clone is one base off. The chain uses TRBV10-3 and TRBJ2-7, with TRBD1 identical over 10 bases. CDR3 length: 14 amino acids. Germline V lookup: CDR1 ENHRY, CDR2 SYGVKD. Losses at the gene ends were 3 bases for V and 2 bases for J; bases not matched to a gene: 1. The CDR3 here is CAISDGTGAYEQYF. In nucleotides, the CDR3 is TGTGCCATCAGTGACGGGACAGGGGCCTACGAGCAGTACTTC.

The sample holds many counts of this clonotype. The chain combines TRBV9 with TRBJ2-7; 8 positions agree with TRBD1. Germline CDR1 SGDLS, CDR2 YYNGEE. This CDR3 has 13 residues. V was clipped by 4 bases and J by 5 bases; unmatched bases: 5. As DNA, the CDR3 is TGTGCCAGCAGCACGGACAGGGTCAACGAGCAGTACTTC. Protein product: CASSTDRVNEQYF.

This clonotype was seen a single time. This sequence joins TRBV28 and TRBJ2-5; 7 nucleotides agree with TRBD1. The end of the DNA fits TRBJ2-7 better, so the J call may be wrong. The CDR3 runs to 13 residues. CDR1 is MDHEN, CDR2 SYDVKM, per germline. In nucleotides, the CDR3 is TGTGCCAGCAGGGTAGGGACAGCCTACGAGCAGTACTTC. This translates into CASRVGTAYEQYF.